This T cell receptor beta chain is from a study of cytomegalovirus exposure and HLA in healthy donors. Study-level information: Across some 400 genotyped donors, roughly 80% landed in the Caucasian-associated ancestry cluster.

In regard to this clone: Its antigen is unidentified. This specimen includes other DNA sequences encoding the same CDR3.

Study-level findings and limits: Researchers catalogued around 150 TCR beta chains as cytomegalovirus-associated.

The PCR used 60 Vbeta and 13 Jbeta primers. Here immunoSEQ multiplex PCR was the method, and the copy in TCRdb shows in-frame clones only, minus some. Its table lists 45,000 to 60,000 clones. Trimming pared 2 bases from V and 0 bases from J, leaving 8 bases between. This CDR3 contains 14 residues. Germline lookup yields CDR1 MNHEY and CDR2 SVGAGI. This chain links TRBV6-5 with TRBJ2-7, with D hard to call. Material: PBMCs. This clonotype was sampled from a woman between 40 and 55 years old in good health and CMV-seronegative. This CDR3 reads CASSYQRSSYEQYF. The CDR3 DNA is TGTGCCAGCAGTTACCAGCGTAGCTCCTACGAGCAGTACTTC.